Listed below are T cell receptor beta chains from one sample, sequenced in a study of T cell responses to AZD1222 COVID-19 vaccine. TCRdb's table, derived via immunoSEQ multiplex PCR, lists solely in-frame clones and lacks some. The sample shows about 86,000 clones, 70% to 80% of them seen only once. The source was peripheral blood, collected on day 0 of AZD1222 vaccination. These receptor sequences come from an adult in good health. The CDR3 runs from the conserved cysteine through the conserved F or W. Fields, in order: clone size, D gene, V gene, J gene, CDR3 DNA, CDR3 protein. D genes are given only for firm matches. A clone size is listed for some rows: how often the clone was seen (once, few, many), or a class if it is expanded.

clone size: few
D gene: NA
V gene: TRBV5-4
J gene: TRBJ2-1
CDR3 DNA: TGTGCCAGCAGCTTATCCAGGGGAGTGTACAATGAGCAGTTCTTC
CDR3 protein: CASSLSRGVYNEQFF

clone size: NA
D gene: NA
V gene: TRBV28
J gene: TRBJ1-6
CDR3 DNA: TGTGCCAGCAGTTGGGCCGGGGGGAATTCACCCCTCCACTTT
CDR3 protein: CASSWAGGNSPLHF

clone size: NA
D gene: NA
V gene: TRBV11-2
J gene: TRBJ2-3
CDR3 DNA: TGTGCCAGCAGCTTACCAGGGACAGATACGCAGTATTTT
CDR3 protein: CASSLPGTDTQYF

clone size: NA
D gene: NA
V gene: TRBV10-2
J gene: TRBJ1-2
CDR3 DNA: TGCGCCAGCAGTGAATTCGACCCGGTGGACTATGGCTACACCTTC
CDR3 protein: CASSEFDPVDYGYTF

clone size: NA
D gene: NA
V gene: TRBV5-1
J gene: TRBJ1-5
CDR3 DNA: TGCGCCAGCAGCTTGGCGCCAGGGGCCAATCAGCCCCAGCATTTT
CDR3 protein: CASSLAPGANQPQHF

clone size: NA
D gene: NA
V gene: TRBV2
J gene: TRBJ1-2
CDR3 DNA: TGTGCCAGCAGTGGGGACCAAAACTATGGCTACACCTTC
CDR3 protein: CASSGDQNYGYTF

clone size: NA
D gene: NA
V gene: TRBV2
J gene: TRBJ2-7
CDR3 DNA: TGTGCCAGCAGTGAGCGAAGCTACGAGCAGTACTTC
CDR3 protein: CASSERSYEQYF

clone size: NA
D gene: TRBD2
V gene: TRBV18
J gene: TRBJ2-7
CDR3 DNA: TGTGCCAGCTCACCACCGTTAGCGGGAGTCGAGCAGTACTTC
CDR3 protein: CASSPPLAGVEQYF

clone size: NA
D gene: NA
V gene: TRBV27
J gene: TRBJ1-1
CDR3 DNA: TGTGCCAGCAGGGATGGATCCCGCACTGAAGCTTTCTTT
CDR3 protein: CASRDGSRTEAFF

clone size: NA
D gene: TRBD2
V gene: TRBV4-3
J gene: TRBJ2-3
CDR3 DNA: TGCGCCAGCAGCCCAGCATGGGGGAGGGCAGATACGCAGTATTTT
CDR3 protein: CASSPAWGRADTQYF

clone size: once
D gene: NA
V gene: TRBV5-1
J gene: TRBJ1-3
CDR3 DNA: TGCGCCAGCAGCTTGGGACCCGAGGGGTCTGGAAACACCATATATTTT
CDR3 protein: CASSLGPEGSGNTIYF

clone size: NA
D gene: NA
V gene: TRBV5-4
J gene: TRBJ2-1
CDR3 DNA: TGTGCCAGCAGCTTCCTACAGGGCGGTGAGCAGTTCTTC
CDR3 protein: CASSFLQGGEQFF

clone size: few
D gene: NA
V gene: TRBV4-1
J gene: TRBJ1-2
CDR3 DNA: TGCGCCAGCAGCCAAGTGAACACGGACTATGGCTACACCTTC
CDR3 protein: CASSQVNTDYGYTF

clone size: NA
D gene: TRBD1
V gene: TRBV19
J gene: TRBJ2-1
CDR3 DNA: TGTGCCAGTAGTACCTTAGGACAGGGGGTAAAGTACAATGAGCAGTTCTTC
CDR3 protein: CASSTLGQGVKYNEQFF

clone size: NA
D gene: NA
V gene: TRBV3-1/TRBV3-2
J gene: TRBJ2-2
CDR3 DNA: TGTGCCAGCAGCTACCGGGACTCCCGGACCGGGGAGCTGTTTTTT
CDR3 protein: CASSYRDSRTGELFF

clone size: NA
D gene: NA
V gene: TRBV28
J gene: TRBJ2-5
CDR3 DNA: TGTGCCAGCAGTTTATTGGGACTTCAAGAGACCCAGTACTTC
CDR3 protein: CASSLLGLQETQYF

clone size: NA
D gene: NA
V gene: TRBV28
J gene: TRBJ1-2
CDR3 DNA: TGTGCCAGCAGTTTGTTTCGGGGACATGGCTACACCTTC
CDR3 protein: CASSLFRGHGYTF

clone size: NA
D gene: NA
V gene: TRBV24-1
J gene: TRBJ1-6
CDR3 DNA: TGTGCCACCAGTGATACAGGTTCACCCCTCCACTTT
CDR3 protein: CATSDTGSPLHF

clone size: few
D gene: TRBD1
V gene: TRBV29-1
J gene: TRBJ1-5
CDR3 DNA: TGCAGCGTTTCAGGGGGCGCGGGTCAGCCCCAGCATTTT
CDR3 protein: CSVSGGAGQPQHF

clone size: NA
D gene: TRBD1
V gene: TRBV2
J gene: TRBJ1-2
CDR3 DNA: TGTGCCAGCAGTGAACGGACAGGCCGCTATGGCTACACCTTC
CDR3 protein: CASSERTGRYGYTF

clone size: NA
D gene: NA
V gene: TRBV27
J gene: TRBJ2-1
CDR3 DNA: TGTGCCAGCAAAAGGGCGTCCCTCTACAATGAGCAGTTCTTC
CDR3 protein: CASKRASLYNEQFF

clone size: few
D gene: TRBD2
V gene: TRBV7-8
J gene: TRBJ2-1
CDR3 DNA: TGTGCCAGCAGCGTGGGGGGACTAGCGGATAGCTCCTACAATGAGCAGTTCTTC
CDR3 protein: CASSVGGLADSSYNEQFF

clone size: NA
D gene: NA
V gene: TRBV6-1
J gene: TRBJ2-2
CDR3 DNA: TGTGCCAGCAGTGAACAGAGGCGGTTCTCCGGGGAGCTGTTTTTT
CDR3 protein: CASSEQRRFSGELFF

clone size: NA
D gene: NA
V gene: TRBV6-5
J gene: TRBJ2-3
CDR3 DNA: TGTGCCAGCACCCTGAGGGGAGCCACAGATACGCAGTATTTT
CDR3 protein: CASTLRGATDTQYF

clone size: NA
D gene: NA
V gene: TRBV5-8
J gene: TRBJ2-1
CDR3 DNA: TGTGCCAGCAGCCAAGGGACACCCTCCTACAATGAGCAGTTCTTC
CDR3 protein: CASSQGTPSYNEQFF

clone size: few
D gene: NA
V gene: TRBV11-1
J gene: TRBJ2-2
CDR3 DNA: TGTGCCAGCAGCTTCCAACCGACCGGGGAGCTGTTTTTT
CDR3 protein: CASSFQPTGELFF

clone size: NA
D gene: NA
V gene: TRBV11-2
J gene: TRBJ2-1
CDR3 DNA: TGTGCCAGCAAAGGGTACAATGAGCAGTTCTTC
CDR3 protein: CASKGYNEQFF

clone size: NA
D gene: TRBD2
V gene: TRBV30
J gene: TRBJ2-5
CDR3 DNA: TGTGCCTGGATGATGGGGATTAGCGGGAGAGAGACCCAGTACTTC
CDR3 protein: CAWMMGISGRETQYF

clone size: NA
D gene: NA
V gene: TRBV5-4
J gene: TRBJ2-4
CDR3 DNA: TGTGCCAGCAGCTTGGCGGGACTCAAAAACATTCAGTACTTC
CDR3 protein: CASSLAGLKNIQYF

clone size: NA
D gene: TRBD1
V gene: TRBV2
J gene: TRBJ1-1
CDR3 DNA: TGTGCCATGCCCCGGGGACAGGAGTACACTGAAGCTTTCTTT
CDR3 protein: CAMPRGQEYTEAFF

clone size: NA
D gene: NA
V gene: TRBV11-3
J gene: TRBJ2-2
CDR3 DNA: TGTGCCAGCAGCCCCATGACCGGGGAGCTGTTTTTT
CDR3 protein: CASSPMTGELFF

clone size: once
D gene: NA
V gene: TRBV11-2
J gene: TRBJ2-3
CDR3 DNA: TGTGCCAGCAGCTTAGATCTTTGGGGGGAGACAGATACGCAGTATTTT
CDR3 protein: CASSLDLWGETDTQYF

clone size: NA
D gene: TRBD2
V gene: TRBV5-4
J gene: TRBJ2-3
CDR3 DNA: TGTGCCAGCAGCTCCGAGGGAGCGGGAGGGGATACGCAGTATTTT
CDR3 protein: CASSSEGAGGDTQYF

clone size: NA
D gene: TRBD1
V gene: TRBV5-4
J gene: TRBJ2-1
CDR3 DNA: TGTGCCAGCAGCTTGGGACAGGGATCCTACAATGAGCAGTTCTTC
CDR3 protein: CASSLGQGSYNEQFF

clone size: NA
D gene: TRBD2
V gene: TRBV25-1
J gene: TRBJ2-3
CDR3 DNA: TGTGCCAGCGGGCTAGCGGGAGGGCGGAATACGCAGTATTTT
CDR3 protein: CASGLAGGRNTQYF

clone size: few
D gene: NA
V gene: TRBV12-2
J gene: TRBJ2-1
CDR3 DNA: TGTGCAAGTCGCTCCCCAGGTCGTATTTGTGGGACAGGGGTTAATGAGCAGTTCTTC
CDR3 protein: CASRSPGRICGTGVNEQFF

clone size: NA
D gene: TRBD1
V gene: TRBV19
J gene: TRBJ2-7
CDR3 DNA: TGTGCCAGTAGTAATCCAAGGGACAGGGGGCGAGAGCAGTACTTC
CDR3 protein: CASSNPRDRGREQYF

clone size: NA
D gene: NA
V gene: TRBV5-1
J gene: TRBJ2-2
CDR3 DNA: TGCGCCAGCAGCCCCTCAAGGACGAACACCGGGGAGCTGTTTTTT
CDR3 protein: CASSPSRTNTGELFF

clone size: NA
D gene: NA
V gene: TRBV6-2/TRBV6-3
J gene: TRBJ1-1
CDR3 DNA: TGTGCCAGCAGTGTACTGAGGAGGGGTAACACTGAAGCTTTCTTT
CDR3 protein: CASSVLRRGNTEAFF

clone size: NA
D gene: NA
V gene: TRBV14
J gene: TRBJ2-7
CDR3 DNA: TGTGCCAGCAGCCACGGTTACTACGAGCAGTACTTC
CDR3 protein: CASSHGYYEQYF

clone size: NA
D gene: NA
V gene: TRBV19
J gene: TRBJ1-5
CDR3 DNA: TGTGCCAGTAGTTCCCAGGCGGGGACCAAGAATCAGCCCCAGCATTTT
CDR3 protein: CASSSQAGTKNQPQHF